A selection of T cell receptor beta chains follows, all from one sample in a study of shared clonotypes between healthy human individuals. Sequenced by immunoSEQ multiplex PCR; TCRdb stores in-frame clones only, minus some. The sample lists about 2.4 million clones, over 85% seen once, with around 0.37% in the top ten. Sequencing was performed on naive CD4+ T cells from PBMCs. These receptors all stem from a man in his late teens or twenties in good health. Some clones in this sample may be carry-over from other donors' samples. CDR3s include the opening cysteine and the closing phenylalanine or tryptophan. Each record gives: V gene, clone size, D gene, J gene, CDR3 protein, CDR3 DNA. D genes are given only for firm matches. Expanded clones get a size class; other rows say once, few or many, or leave the size out.

v_call: TRBV21-1
clone_size: -
d_call: -
j_call: TRBJ1-2
cdr3_aa: CASRLQGAFYYGYTF
cdr3_nt: TGTGCCAGCAGGTTACAGGGGGCTTTCTACTATGGCTACACCTTC

v_call: TRBV9
clone_size: once
d_call: TRBD1
j_call: TRBJ2-3
cdr3_aa: CASSGRGRTTTDTQYF
cdr3_nt: TGTGCCAGCAGCGGCAGGGGGCGCACCACCACAGATACGCAGTATTTT

v_call: TRBV7-2
clone_size: -
d_call: TRBD1
j_call: TRBJ2-5
cdr3_aa: CASSIVRETGETQYF
cdr3_nt: TGTGCCAGCAGCATCGTCAGGGAGACAGGGGAGACCCAGTACTTC

v_call: TRBV5-1
clone_size: -
d_call: -
j_call: TRBJ1-5
cdr3_aa: CASSPAGGSGNQPQHF
cdr3_nt: TGCGCCAGCAGCCCGGCGGGGGGGTCTGGCAATCAGCCCCAGCATTTT

v_call: TRBV5-4
clone_size: -
d_call: TRBD1
j_call: TRBJ2-3
cdr3_aa: CASSLPRIGQGFTDTQYF
cdr3_nt: TGTGCCAGCAGCTTGCCTCGGATAGGACAGGGCTTCACAGATACGCAGTATTTT

v_call: TRBV5-1
clone_size: -
d_call: -
j_call: TRBJ2-7
cdr3_aa: CASSLGNGLLFNEQYF
cdr3_nt: TGCGCCAGCAGCCTGGGGAACGGACTTCTCTTTAACGAGCAGTACTTC

v_call: TRBV5-1
clone_size: -
d_call: -
j_call: TRBJ2-5
cdr3_aa: CASSLAETLERQYF
cdr3_nt: TGCGCCAGCAGCTTGGCCGAGACGTTAGAGCGGCAGTACTTC

v_call: TRBV6-5
clone_size: -
d_call: -
j_call: TRBJ1-5
cdr3_aa: CASSGTGTGQPQHF
cdr3_nt: TGTGCCAGCAGTGGGACCGGGACGGGGCAGCCCCAGCATTTT

v_call: TRBV7-3
clone_size: -
d_call: -
j_call: TRBJ2-3
cdr3_aa: CASSQNSGTDTQYF
cdr3_nt: TGTGCCAGCAGTCAGAACAGCGGCACAGATACGCAGTATTTT

v_call: TRBV5-1
clone_size: -
d_call: TRBD1
j_call: TRBJ2-1
cdr3_aa: CASSFGQGWEQFF
cdr3_nt: TGCGCCAGCAGCTTCGGACAGGGTTGGGAGCAGTTCTTC

v_call: TRBV19
clone_size: -
d_call: -
j_call: TRBJ2-3
cdr3_aa: CASSIADTQYF
cdr3_nt: TGTGCCAGTAGTATCGCAGATACGCAGTATTTT

v_call: TRBV7-9
clone_size: -
d_call: TRBD2
j_call: TRBJ2-1
cdr3_aa: CASSPGSGRALNEQFF
cdr3_nt: TGTGCCAGCAGCCCTGGAAGCGGGAGGGCCTTAAATGAGCAGTTCTTC

v_call: TRBV28
clone_size: -
d_call: -
j_call: TRBJ2-1
cdr3_aa: CASSERRASSYNEQFF
cdr3_nt: TGTGCCAGCAGTGAAAGACGGGCCAGCTCCTACAATGAGCAGTTCTTC

v_call: TRBV30
clone_size: -
d_call: -
j_call: TRBJ2-5
cdr3_aa: CAWTLALAGQETQYF
cdr3_nt: TGTGCCTGGACTCTCGCTCTAGCAGGACAAGAGACCCAGTACTTC

v_call: TRBV7-2
clone_size: -
d_call: TRBD2
j_call: TRBJ2-7
cdr3_aa: CASSLETSGREQYF
cdr3_nt: TGTGCCAGCAGCTTAGAAACTAGCGGGAGGGAGCAGTACTTC

v_call: TRBV27
clone_size: -
d_call: TRBD1
j_call: TRBJ2-7
cdr3_aa: CASSLQGADEQYF
cdr3_nt: TGTGCCAGCAGTCTCCAGGGGGCGGACGAGCAGTACTTC

v_call: TRBV9
clone_size: -
d_call: TRBD2
j_call: TRBJ2-1
cdr3_aa: CASSPRTSGSSYNEQFF
cdr3_nt: TGTGCCAGCAGCCCCCGGACTAGCGGAAGCTCCTACAATGAGCAGTTCTTC

v_call: TRBV2
clone_size: -
d_call: TRBD1
j_call: TRBJ2-3
cdr3_aa: CASTPQGATDTQYF
cdr3_nt: TGTGCCAGCACCCCTCAGGGGGCCACAGATACGCAGTATTTT

v_call: TRBV6-1
clone_size: -
d_call: -
j_call: TRBJ2-7
cdr3_aa: CASSEQGEGYEQYF
cdr3_nt: TGTGCCAGCAGTGAACAGGGGGAGGGTTACGAGCAGTACTTC

v_call: TRBV4-3
clone_size: -
d_call: TRBD1
j_call: TRBJ1-2
cdr3_aa: CASSQRQGGDYGYTF
cdr3_nt: TGCGCCAGCAGCCAACGACAGGGCGGGGACTATGGCTACACCTTC

v_call: TRBV5-4
clone_size: -
d_call: TRBD1
j_call: TRBJ1-2
cdr3_aa: CASSPNLYQGAQGYTF
cdr3_nt: TGTGCCAGCAGCCCTAACCTTTACCAGGGGGCCCAGGGCTACACCTTC

v_call: TRBV5-1
clone_size: -
d_call: -
j_call: TRBJ2-3
cdr3_aa: CASSLEGNIVVDTQYF
cdr3_nt: TGCGCCAGCAGCTTGGAGGGAAACATCGTGGTAGATACGCAGTATTTT

v_call: TRBV4-2
clone_size: -
d_call: TRBD1
j_call: TRBJ1-2
cdr3_aa: CASSQGQGAAGYTF
cdr3_nt: TGTGCCAGCAGCCAGGGACAGGGGGCCGCTGGCTACACCTTC

v_call: TRBV7-3
clone_size: -
d_call: TRBD1
j_call: TRBJ1-3
cdr3_aa: CASSRTGDSGNTIYF
cdr3_nt: TGTGCCAGCAGCCGGACAGGCGACTCTGGAAACACCATATATTTT

v_call: TRBV5-1
clone_size: -
d_call: -
j_call: TRBJ2-7
cdr3_aa: CASSPGTDTYEQYF
cdr3_nt: TGCGCCAGCAGCCCCGGGACTGATACCTACGAGCAGTACTTC